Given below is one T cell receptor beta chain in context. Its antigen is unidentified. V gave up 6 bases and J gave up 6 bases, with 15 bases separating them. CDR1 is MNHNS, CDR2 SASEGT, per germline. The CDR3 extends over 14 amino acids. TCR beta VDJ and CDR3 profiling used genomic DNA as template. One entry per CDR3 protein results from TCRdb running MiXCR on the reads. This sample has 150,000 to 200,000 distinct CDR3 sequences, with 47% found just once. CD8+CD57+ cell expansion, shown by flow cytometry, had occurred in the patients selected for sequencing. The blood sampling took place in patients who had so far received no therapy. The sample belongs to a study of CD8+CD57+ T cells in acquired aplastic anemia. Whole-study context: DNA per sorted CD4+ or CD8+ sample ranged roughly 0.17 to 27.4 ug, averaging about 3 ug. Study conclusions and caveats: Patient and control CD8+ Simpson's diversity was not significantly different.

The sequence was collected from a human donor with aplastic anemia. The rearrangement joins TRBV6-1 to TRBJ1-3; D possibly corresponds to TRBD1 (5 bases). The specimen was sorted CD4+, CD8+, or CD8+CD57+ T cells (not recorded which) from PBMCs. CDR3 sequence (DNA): TGTGCCAGCAGGCCCACAGGCTTCGAAAACACCATATATTTT. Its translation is CASRPTGFENTIYF.